The T cell receptor (beta chain) described here comes from a study of cytomegalovirus exposure and HLA in healthy donors (dated 2017 in TCRdb). About the full investigation: In an earlier analysis of 550 to 750 of the donors, around 290 Gb of sequence data and some 120 million unique TCR beta sequences from some 170 million T cells were reported. An early release that covered about 640 HLA-typed donors contained approximately 290 gigabases of sequencing data and 75 million to 100 million unique TCR sequences. Among the roughly 400 genotyped donors, under 90% belonged to the genetic ancestry cluster associated with self-reported Caucasian donors. The aim of the study was to test whether cataloging public T cell receptors could identify signatures of past pathogen exposure. The study used immunosequencing to profile the T cell repertoires of around 600 subjects and linked those repertoires to cytomegalovirus serostatus. A separate validation cohort of 100 to 150 different subjects was used in addition to the roughly 640-subject first cohort. High-throughput TCR immunosequencing, statistical association of individual TCRs with disease status, and machine learning were combined to predict cytomegalovirus infection status. To study patterns of TCR occurrence, a later analysis re-analyzed previously published TCR beta repertoires from hundreds of donors and added high-resolution HLA genotyping. Rather than drawing on any new phenotypic data, the later analysis identified candidate immune exposures from TCR beta sequences and the way those sequences occurred across donors. An earlier analysis of nearly 600 of the donors applied high-throughput TCR beta sequencing to assess whether each TCR beta V gene segment acted as functional or pseudogenic. Donor age, sex, ethnicity and CMV serostatus were compiled together with the repertoire data. A later genetic analysis took genome-wide SNP genotypes for about three fifths of the roughly 670 donors and used that subset as a discovery cohort. All discovery cohort repertoires had been generated on a single sequencing platform. HLA typing covered class I and class II loci at four-digit resolution. Typing coverage differed by locus: A, B, C, DRB1 and DQB1 were typed in roughly 620-640 donors, DQA1 in roughly 500, DPA1 in 606, and DPB1 in 450 to 490. About five DR-DQ haplotypes were treated as single units for association and clustering because of strong linkage in the cohort. Across under 500 genotyped donors of the cohort, an average of approximately 220,000 unique TCR beta nucleotide sequences per donor were sequenced, and roughly a sixth of those sequences were non-productive.

Remarks on this clone: Its recognized antigen is unknown. No base-level quality is on record; no much larger clone is a single base apart.

Study-level results and caveats: In both the original and validation cohorts, the classifier was reported to diagnose cytomegalovirus status with high specificity and sensitivity. The 87-base-pair reads could not distinguish some IMGT-functional V segments, including TRBV6-2 and TRBV6-3, so those segments were excluded. Roughly uniform sequencing depth across donors was assumed in presence/absence analyses, although this assumption may not hold. At a false discovery rate of 0.05, a later analysis linked around 17,000 TCR beta sequences to specific HLA alleles. A further reported finding was that TCR beta sequences accurately predicted the HLA-A and HLA-B alleles for most subjects in the first cohort. In a later genetic analysis, a missense DCLRE1C variant was associated with V-gene and J-gene trimming of TCR beta chains, and the association was replicated in an independent cohort. The sequencing pipeline was judged likely to have produced a cluster of highly shared sequence variants as a technical artifact. The only immune exposure information available for the cohort was CMV serostatus. The study listed over 150 TCR beta chains as associated with cytomegalovirus. In a later analysis, HLA-associated TCR beta chains were found to be more clonally expanded and to have lower generation probabilities than equally common non-associated chains. When HLA alleles, especially DR and DQ, strongly co-occurred, attributing TCR associations to individual alleles was difficult. The authors suggested that the approach could potentially be extended to other disease states and immunological phenotypes. In a later analysis, most CMV-associated TCR beta chains were found to appear HLA-restricted, with HLA associations seemingly driven largely by CMV exposure. According to a later analysis, parvovirus B19, influenza, CMV and Epstein-Barr virus appeared linked to several top co-occurrence clusters. A few of the identified cytomegalovirus-associated TCR beta chains were confirmed in vitro to be specific for cytomegalovirus antigens. An earlier analysis of 450 to 750 of the donors showed that most TCR beta V segments appeared in productive rearrangements either about 87% or about 30% of the time, which broadly matched IMGT annotations. Because HLA typing was missing for some donors at each locus, association tests included only the typed subset. Only TCR beta chains were sequenced in this cohort, and the absence of alpha or paired-chain data limited detectable features. In a later analysis, the rate of TCR association differed among HLA loci, with DRB1 alleles having the most associated TCRs and HLA-C alleles having the fewest. Across donors, most TCR sequences were observed very rarely, whereas some public TCRs were present in many individuals. Compared with the 666-donor mean, donors in an Asian-associated ancestry cluster had fewer N-insertions in productive TCRs, according to a later genetic analysis. Correlated functional status among segregating V segments might be attributable to linkage disequilibrium, but an unknown experimental factor could not be ruled out. The earlier analysis of almost 600 of the donors excluded fewer than 20 rarely observed V segments, including chromosome 9 orphons, because counts were too low.

The CDR3 starts with the cysteine, ends with the phenylalanine, and has 17 residues. The CDR3 DNA has 51 bases and is translated from base 1. The germline V gene (reference sequence) sets CDR1 to LNHNV and CDR2 to YYDKDF. Cut back by 2 bases and 4 bases, the V and J ends lie 19 bases apart. Library creation used the immunoSEQ multiplex PCR assay. For the multiplex PCR, a mixture combining 60 forward primers for TCR Vbeta segments and 13 reverse primers for TCR Jbeta segments was used. The CDR3 region of rearranged TCR beta genes was amplified from genomic DNA with a multiplex PCR assay. The amplified TCR beta libraries were sequenced on the Illumina HiSeq System as 87-base-pair reads. As for the original processing: In a later analysis, 70 million to 95 million unique TCR beta chains were counted across the approximately 640 repertoires, and roughly 11 million of these chains were shared by at least two donors. To remove PCR and sequencing errors, raw reads were error-corrected and collapsed into unique sequences using a nearest-neighbor algorithm that merged closely related sequences. V, D and J gene segments were assigned by aligning CDR3 sequences to IMGT reference sequences. For a sequence to be retained, a match of at least six nucleotides to both a V gene segment and a J gene segment was required. A rearrangement was called productive if the CDR3 had no stop codons and remained in frame with V and J, and every other rearrangement was called non-productive. Following IMGT convention, CDR3 was defined as the stretch from the second conserved V-encoded cysteine to the conserved J-encoded phenylalanine. The earlier analysis of about 610 of the donors excluded sequences that lacked an unambiguous match to a single V gene segment. In an earlier analysis of a few hundred of the donors, V segments were called functional above 56.7% productive rearrangements and were called segregating when the between-donor standard deviation exceeded 5%. A statistical classification framework was built to diagnose cytomegalovirus status from the catalog of TCR beta chain sequences. In a later analysis, V and J genes were assigned by comparing TCR nucleotide sequences against IMGT/GENE-DB human TR gene sequences. A later analysis assigned CDR3 sequences and most-parsimonious VDJ recombination scenarios with the TCRdist pipeline. In a later analysis, each TCR beta chain was defined by its CDR3 amino acid sequence together with its V-gene family, and reads lacking a unique V-gene family were excluded. To address suspected cross-contamination and a sequencing artifact, a later analysis removed roughly 580 highly shared, low-generation-probability nucleotide sequences. In a later analysis, a clonal expansion index was calculated for each public chain from normalized within-repertoire ranks of inferred template counts. Generation probabilities in a later analysis came from a VDJ recombination model fitted to out-of-frame rearrangements, and those results were checked against IGoR. A later analysis scored TCR-TCR, TCR-HLA and TCR-CMV co-occurrence with hypergeometric tests, applying a repertoire-size bias correction to TCR pairs. A later analysis estimated false discovery rates by permuting HLA or CMV assignments 20 times. In a later analysis, co-occurring TCRs were grouped with DBSCAN, and TCRdist sequence similarity was added when clustering was performed within HLA-allele-positive subsets. Repertoires with fewer than 30,000 or more than 120,000 public chains were left out of co-occurrence clustering, as were about 5 repertoires with anomalous nucleotide sharing. Held by TCRdb, this immuneACCESS table contains in-frame sequences only and omits some clones. Under half of the omission traces to an unresolved V gene where checked; the cause of the rest is unknown. That table gives V, J and clone size, and the DNA gave D and trimming. The sample profile shows roughly 150,000 clones; roughly 80% of them were found once. Around 9.1% of the sample is held by the ten biggest clonotypes.

The cohort consisted of fewer than 700 healthy bone marrow donors. Cohort members were all nominally healthy when sampled, although unrecorded immune exposures were likely present. The donor tested CMV seropositive, placing the donor among the 289 seropositive members of the cohort. A peripheral blood sample was provided by each donor, and peripheral blood mononuclear cells were used for TCR beta sequencing. The Qiagen DNeasy Blood Extraction Kit was used to extract genomic DNA from the blood cell samples. The receptor was derived from a male donor in good health and CMV-seropositive. The chain couples TRBV15 to TRBJ2-3, and possibly TRBD2, on 7 matching bases. The sequenced material came from PBMCs. The nucleotide sequence is given as TGTGCCACCAGCAGATTTGGCGGGGGCGCGACAGCAGATACGCAGTATTTT. It specifies CATSRFGGGATADTQYF.